This T cell receptor beta chain was recorded in a study of blood T cell repertoires in COVID-19 (dated by TCRdb to about 2020). Some background on the complete study: Samples from collaborators originated in the United States, Italy and Spain and spanned both the acute and convalescent phases of COVID-19. The prospective study material was composed of cDNA or gDNA derived from T cells, B-cell-depleted T cells, or PBMCs. Deeply sampled blood TCRbeta repertoires from subjects exposed to, actively infected with, or recovered from COVID-19 were included in the dataset. A freely available public database, intended as a resource for researchers studying the immune response to SARS-CoV-2, is where the repertoires were released. Samples came from the ongoing ImmuneRACE study (first 160 participants) plus 1,254 subjects from 6 global collaborators. Nearly every sample came with metadata listing a de-identified subject ID, COVID-19 status, age in years and sex. HLA class I and class II types, where available, came from metadata supplied by the sample provider rather than from assay-based typing. Overall study results and their limits: Clinical and demographic metadata were provided uncurated, with the amount varying by source and participant.

TCRbeta CDR3 regions were amplified from genomic DNA by means of the immunoSEQ Assay, a bias-controlled multiplex PCR. Concerning the study's data processing: Within the assay, amplification of reference gene primers was used to estimate how many nucleated cells each sample contained. To quantify the absolute abundance of each unique TCRbeta CDR3 rearrangement, sequence reads were collapsed and filtered. For each sample, productive Simpson clonality was calculated as the square root of Simpson's diversity index across productive rearrangements. The table comes from immuneACCESS by way of TCRdb, which keeps in-frame sequences with V and J called. Part of the clones is missing from these tables; in studies checked, under half for an unresolved V gene and the rest for unknown reasons. For V, J and clone size, that table is used; D and trimming come from the DNA. The sample table lists about 180,000 clones, around four fifths of them with a count of one. About 8.3% of the sample rests with the top ten.

Spanning cysteine to phenylalanine, the CDR3 consists of 14 amino acids. Only the CDR3 part of the read is kept: 42 bases, read in frame from the first base. V gives up 3 bases and J gives up 9 bases, and the segment between their germline ends measures 18 bases. From the germline V gene (reference sequence), CDR1 is SGHNT and CDR2 is YYREEE. In Seattle, one collaborating source enrolled patients while the infection was active and tracked those patients longitudinally over the course of disease. Collaborating institutions collected whole blood in K2EDTA tubes following their own protocols. For TCRbeta analysis, collaborator samples were shipped as frozen whole blood, as isolated PBMCs, or as DNA extracted from either sample type. Concerning this clone itself: Its antigen is still unknown. No much larger clone is present one base from it, and per-base qualities are unavailable.

This TCR came from a woman aged 65 to 85 with COVID-19, enrolled during active disease. Recombination connected TRBV5-4 to TRBJ1-1; TRBD1 is a possible D gene, resting on 6 matching bases. Sequencing used peripheral blood. The CDR3 region: CASSSTGQVQKAFF. The DNA reads as follows: TGTGCCAGCAGCTCCACGGGACAAGTACAAAAAGCTTTCTTT.